These 13 T cell receptor beta chains came from one sample sequenced in a study of CD8 T cells in Susac syndrome. Roughly 0.45 to 1 ug RNA was reverse transcribed with random hexamers. TCRdb called the immunoSEQ multiplex PCR reads again in MiXCR, with one record for every CDR3 protein. The sample includes around 280,000 distinct CDR3 sequences, 92% of them seen just once. Material for sequencing was CD4+ T cells from PBMCs. These receptors were taken from a human donor with multiple sclerosis.

V and J are TRBV6-2 or TRBV6-3 and TRBJ2-3; a possible D gene is TRBD2 (6 bases). V lost 6 bases to trimming and J lost 7 bases, with 17 bases between them. The CDR3 consists of 14 residues. Germline-derived CDR1 and CDR2 are MNHEY and SVGEGT. CDR3 amino acids: CASRSAGIMNTQYF. In DNA form, the CDR3 reads TGTGCCAGCAGAAGTGCGGGAATTATGAATACGCAGTATTTT.

The J gene is TRBJ1-5, the V gene TRBV12-3 or TRBV12-4; tentative D call: TRBD1 (6 bases). This CDR3 spans 16 amino acids. V dropped 5 bases and J dropped 1 base, with 15 bases sitting between them. Written as DNA, the CDR3 is TGTGCCAGCAGTACAGGGTCGGTTTTAAGCAATCAGCCCCAGCATTTT. Amino acids: CASSTGSVLSNQPQHF.

The J gene is TRBJ2-7, the V gene TRBV6-2 or TRBV6-3; 8 positions match TRBD2. J lost 7 bases, V lost 4 bases, and 27 bases had no gene match. CDR1 and CDR2 (germline): MNHEY, SVGEGT. The CDR3 is 20 amino acids. CDR3 bases: TGTGCCAGCAGTTCCGGAGGGGCGGGAGGAAAAACCGTCCGCCTTCGAGAGCAGTACTTC. This encodes CASSSGGAGGKTVRLREQYF.

The J gene is TRBJ2-1, the V gene TRBV29-1; 12 nucleotides line up with TRBD2. Germline CDR1 reads SQVTM; CDR2 reads ANQGSEA. Trimming cost V 4 bases and J 3 bases; bases outside gene matches: 4. CDR3 length: 15 residues. The CDR3 DNA sequence: TGCAGCGTTGTCCGACTAGCGGGAGTCTACAATGAGCAGTTCTTC. It is translated as CSVVRLAGVYNEQFF.

The genes are TRBV9 and TRBJ2-1, with D possibly being TRBD1 or TRBD2 (5 bases each). Trimming shortened V by 4 bases and J by 10 bases, and 21 bases separated the two germline ends. Germline V lookup: CDR1 SGDLS, CDR2 YYNGEE. This CDR3 has 15 amino acids. DNA of the CDR3: TGTGCCAGCAGCTTTAGGGACCGGTCTAACGAGGAGCAGTTCTTC. Residues: CASSFRDRSNEEQFF.

The chain combines TRBV20-1 with TRBJ1-2; D is perhaps TRBD1 (5 bases). V was pared by 6 bases and J by 1 base, with 12 bases between. From germline, CDR1 is DFQATT and CDR2 SNEGSKA (reference sequence). The CDR3 totals 13 residues. CDR3 sequence: CSARQGVNYGYTF. The CDR3 nucleotides read TGCAGTGCGCGTCAAGGGGTTAACTATGGCTACACCTTC.

The V gene is TRBV30, the J gene TRBJ1-5; D perhaps matches TRBD1 (6 bases). The CDR3 runs 13 residues. The germline gives CDR1 GTSNPN, CDR2 SVGIG (reference sequence). V lost 3 bases and J lost 4, with 10 bases in between. CDR3 in amino acids: CAWRDGQNQPQHF. In nucleotides, the CDR3 is TGTGCCTGGAGGGACGGACAGAATCAGCCCCAGCATTTT.

The V and J genes are TRBV6-2 or TRBV6-3 and TRBJ2-3, with a possible D match to TRBD2 (5 bases). Trimming cost V 8 bases and J 6 bases, with 18 bases left between them. This CDR3 spans 14 amino acids. CDR1 MNHEY and CDR2 SVGEGT come from the germline V gene. This CDR3 is CASRSLGSGDTQYF. In DNA form, the CDR3 reads TGTGCCAGCCGGTCGTTGGGGAGCGGTGATACGCAGTATTTT.

This chain connects TRBV24-1 to TRBJ2-3; D may be TRBD1 or TRBD2 (6 bases each). V was trimmed by 6 bases and J by 5 bases, leaving 20 bases between them. The CDR3 has 16 amino acids. Germline CDR1 reads KGHDR; CDR2 reads SFDVKD. In nucleotides, the CDR3 is TGTGCCACCAGTTTGGAGGGGGGCCGAGAAGGAGATACGCAGTATTTT. It is translated as CATSLEGGREGDTQYF.

This clonotype was picked up one time. Here the CDR3 DNA reads TGTGCCAGCAGCTCCCCCCGTGGGACAGGCTCCTACAATGAGCAGTTCTTC. Translation gives CASSSPRGTGSYNEQFF. V gene TRBV7-9 combines with J gene TRBJ2-1, with TRBD1 matching 8 bases. This CDR3 is built from 17 residues. The germline CDR1 and CDR2 sequences are SEHNR and FQNEAQ (reference sequence). V lost 4 bases, J lost 0 bases, and 8 bases stayed unmatched.

Only one count was recorded for this clonotype. The genes are TRBV7-9 and TRBJ1-1; D remains unclear. This CDR3 contains 15 residues. Germline loops: CDR1 SEHNR, CDR2 FQNEAQ (reference sequence). V dropped 3 bases and J dropped 3 bases, with 14 bases sitting between them. In DNA, the CDR3 is TGTGCCAGCAGCTTTATCTCAATTGATGACACTGAAGCTTTCTTT. It yields the protein CASSFISIDDTEAFF.

This chain connects TRBV19 to TRBJ2-1; D is uncertain. Germline V gene lookup returns CDR1 LNHDA and CDR2 SQIVND (reference sequence). Deletions cut 9 bases from V and 0 bases from J, with 15 bases between. This CDR3 comprises 15 residues. The DNA of the CDR3 is TGTGCCAGCTCATCTCCCGGGCACTCCTACAATGAGCAGTTCTTC. Residues: CASSSPGHSYNEQFF.

The gene calls are TRBV15 and TRBJ2-2; no clear D gene. The CDR3 length is 15 residues. The ends were cut back, 9 bases at V and 1 base at J, with 15 bases in the middle. CDR1 is LNHNV, CDR2 YYDKDF, per germline (reference sequence). CDR3 protein: CATRRPGLNTGELFF. In nucleotides, the CDR3 is TGTGCCACGAGGAGACCAGGATTGAACACCGGGGAGCTGTTTTTT. Full variable domain (rest looked up from reference TRBV15 and TRBJ2-2): DAMVIQNPRYQVTQFGKPVTLSCSQTLNHNVMYWYQQKSSQAPKLLFHYYDKDFNNEADTPDNFQSRRPNTSFCFLDIRSPGLGDTAMYLCATRRPGLNTGELFFGEGSRLTVL.